These 6 T cell receptor beta chains were sequenced from one sample in a study of metastatic and nonmetastatic thyroid tumors. Patients underwent thyroid surgery, and none had received any treatment before it. TCRdb re-called the PCR reads through MiXCR. The table lists around 34,000 clones, 29% of them singletons. What was sequenced was blood. All receptors come from a female donor with papillary thyroid cancer or a benign thyroid nodule (not recorded which). Some clones in this sample may be carry-over from other donors' samples.

This clone was picked up a small number of times. The chain combines TRBV27 with TRBJ2-5; 8 bases align to TRBD2. CDR1 is MNHEY, CDR2 SMNVEV, per germline (reference sequence). This CDR3 comprises 18 residues. V lost 6 bases to trimming and J lost 6 bases; unmatched junction nucleotides: 21. The CDR3 region has the DNA TGTGCCAGCAGCACTGCCTCCGGGACTATCGGGAGGGCGCAGACCCAGTACTTC. Amino acids: CASSTASGTIGRAQTQYF.

This clone has ten or more counts. The V and J genes are TRBV9 and TRBJ2-2; D gene unclear. V lost 3 bases and J 4 bases, leaving 19 bases between the germline ends. The germline V gene encodes CDR1 SGDLS and CDR2 YYNGEE. CDR3 size: 17 residues. The CDR3 region is CASSAVEDAGSTGELFF. CDR3 in DNA: TGTGCCAGCAGCGCCGTCGAAGACGCCGGGTCCACCGGGGAGCTGTTTTTT.

This clone was recorded at least ten times. The J gene is TRBJ2-1, the V gene TRBV30; 9 nucleotides line up with TRBD1. Germline V gives CDR1 GTSNPN, CDR2 SVGIG (reference sequence). After removal of 0 bases from V and 3 bases from J, the junction contained 6 bases not matched to a gene. This CDR3 is built from 16 residues. The DNA of the CDR3 is TGTGCCTGGAGTGTTCCCGGGACAGGGTACTACAATGAGCAGTTCTTC. Its translation: CAWSVPGTGYYNEQFF.

This clone was seen only a few times. The chain recombines TRBV5-1 with TRBJ1-6; TRBD1 agrees at 7 bases. With 0 bases clipped from V and 8 bases from J, the junction kept 2 bases outside the gene matches. The CDR3 contains 14 residues. Germline loops: CDR1 SGHRS, CDR2 YFSETQ. CDR3: CASSLGDSYSPLHF. For the CDR3, the DNA is TGCGCCAGCAGCTTGGGGGACAGCTATTCACCCCTCCACTTT.

This clone has just a few counts. V gene TRBV6-1 combines with J gene TRBJ1-2; a possible D gene is TRBD1 (5 bases). V was clipped by 6 bases and J by 6 bases, with 14 bases between them. The length of the CDR3 is 13 residues. Germline-derived CDR1 and CDR2 are MNHNS and SASEGT. CDR3 nucleotides: TGTGCCAGCAGACTGGGACTGACAGATGGCTACACCTTC. Translating gives CASRLGLTDGYTF.

This clone was picked up many times. The chain has TRBV6-1 and TRBJ1-4, with 7 bases matching TRBD1. The CDR3 spans 13 residues. CDR1 is MNHNS, CDR2 SASEGT, per germline. Unmatched junction bases numbered 11, after V lost 7 bases and J lost 12 bases. The CDR3 DNA is TGTGCCAGCACCAGACAGGGCGGTTGGGAACTGTTTTTT. This sequence encodes CASTRQGGWELFF.